This section outlines one T cell receptor (beta chain) sequence together with its context. Its cognate antigen has yet to be identified. Sequencing was carried out with a NextSeq 550. The Human TCR Profiling Kit (MiLaboratory) was used to prepare UMI-labeled 5' RACE TRB cDNA libraries. The full amount of extracted RNA was used for cDNA synthesis, and the full amount of resulting cDNA was used for PCR amplification. Libraries were prepared in parallel with an identical number of PCR cycles. In the authors' own workflow: With a minimum of two reads required per UMI, MIGEC and MiXCR pulled out about 50,000 +/- 10,000 unique UMI-labeled TRB cDNA molecules from each library. Each library averaged 40,000 +/- 10,000 functional in-frame TRB CDR3 nucleotide clonotypes without stop codons. After each sample was downsampled to 5000 UMI-labeled TRB molecules, VDJtools was used to calculate diversity metrics such as normalized Shannon-Wiener and Chao1. Clonotype-size-weighted physicochemical properties of the central five CDR3 residues (interaction energy, strength, volume and Kidera factor 4) were computed in VDJtools. Each CDR3 protein sequence appears as one entry after TCRdb reprocessed the reads, and no DNA is included. Here the V and J calls rest on TCRdb's processing, not on the authors' analysis. The sample has about 43,000 distinct CDR3 sequences on record. Clones ranked in the top ten supply roughly 10% of the sample.

Based on the germline V gene (reference sequence), the CDR1 and CDR2 sequences are DFQATT and SNEGSKA. The CDR3 contains 14 residues, cysteine and phenylalanine counted. The DNA sequence is not available. The data originate from a study of CXCR3-negative and CXCR3-positive naive CD8 T cells (dated by TCRdb to between 2018 and 2021). General notes on the study: About 150 million TRB reads were obtained in total, roughly 1.5 +/- 0.3 million reads per library. Diversity and physicochemical repertoire analyses covered some eleven donors pooled from two independent experiments. Naive subsets from roughly 5 donors and memory cells from 3 donors were included in the TRBV-TRBJ cluster analysis. General study outcomes and caveats: Freshly isolated PBMCs were used for most assays because CXCR3 expression partially decreased after cryopreservation. Repertoire diversity was comparably high in both naive subsets but much lower in memory CD8+ T cells. Because surface CD5, which is linked to self-reactivity in mice, was comparable between the naive subsets, TCR interaction strength was also inferred from TRB CDR3 physicochemical properties. Similar TRBV-TRBJ usage was shown by naive CXCR3-negative and CXCR3-positive cells from the same donor, whereas distinct patterns were shown by memory cells.

Each CD8+ T cell subset was flow-sorted in triplicate, and 300,000 or so cells per subset were placed directly into RLT lysis buffer. Using standard density gradient centrifugation, peripheral blood mononuclear cells were isolated from buffy coats. Total RNA was extracted from sorted cells using an RNeasy Mini Kit. The sequencing input was memory CD8+ T cells from blood. According to the study, the label for this sample's cell subset or site signals: conventional CD8+ memory T cells (TMEM), sorted as controls. Recombination linked TRBV20-1 to TRBJ2-5; TCRdb's D gene call, TRBD2, goes unchecked for lack of DNA. The clonotype comes from a human donor in good health. Some clones in this sample may be carry-over from other donors' samples. Here the CDR3 is given as CSAAGGRFGETQYF.